The 26 T cell receptor beta chains below come from one sample, sequenced in a study of regulatory T cells in long-lasting Graves disease. Arm-PCR of CDR3 regions and iRepertoire HTBI primers were used to build TCR beta libraries. TCRdb reanalysed the multiplex PCR reads using MiXCR and keeps one entry per CDR3 protein. The data hold 700,000 or so distinct CDR3 sequences, with approximately 31% observed a single time. Described time point: persistent/refractory GD, antithyroid drugs over 5 years with positive TRAb. The authors made the TCR library using RNA they extracted from PBMCs. The sequenced sample was peripheral blood mononuclear cells (PBMCs), obtained when the disease was refractory, from a patient treated with antithyroid drugs. These receptors were collected from a female donor with Graves disease.

There are a few counts of this clonotype. The J gene is TRBJ1-5, the V gene TRBV29-1; D is perhaps TRBD1 (6 bases). V dropped 6 bases and J dropped 11 bases, with 20 bases sitting between them. The CDR3 extends over 13 amino acids. The germline V gene has CDR1 SQVTM and CDR2 ANQGSEA. CDR3 residues: CSVADRRESAQHF. The CDR3, as DNA: TGCAGCGTCGCCGACAGGCGTGAATCAGCCCAGCATTTT.

The V and J genes are TRBV3-1 and TRBJ1-2, with 10 bases identical to TRBD1. V was clipped by 3 bases and J by 8 bases; unmatched bases: 9. The CDR3 spans 15 residues. CDR1 and CDR2 (germline): LGHDT, YNNKEL (reference sequence). The CDR3 sequence is CASSQRTGGYNGYTF. In DNA form, the CDR3 reads TGTGCCAGCAGCCAGAGGACAGGGGGTTATAACGGCTACACCTTC.

This clonotype has just a few counts. The chain couples TRBV5-1 to TRBJ2-7; no clear D gene. From germline, CDR1 is SGHRS and CDR2 YFSETQ. V was shortened by 0 bases and J by 4 bases, with 11 bases between the two germline ends. The CDR3 sequence is 14 residues long. DNA of the CDR3: TGCGCCAGCAGCTTGGTCGGTTCCAAGTACGAGCAGTACTTC. Protein product: CASSLVGSKYEQYF.

This clonotype is a singleton in its sample. The junction differs from germline at one of its ends, possibly a read error. The J gene is TRBJ1-4, the V gene TRBV5-1; D remains unclear. Per germline, CDR1 SGHRS and CDR2 YFSETQ. The CDR3 has 14 residues. The CDR3 region has the DNA TGCGCCAGCAGCGTGCTACGGAGGAATGAAGAACTGTTTTTT. This translates into CASSVLRRNEELFF.

The sample holds a few counts of this clonotype. This chain uses TRBV15 with TRBJ2-2, with 8 bases fitting TRBD1. V lost 0 bases, J lost 5 bases, and 2 bases stayed unmatched. This CDR3 is 15 amino acids long. The germline V gene has CDR1 LNHNV and CDR2 YYDKDF (reference sequence). CDR3: CATSRDRQGTGELFF. CDR3 DNA: TGTGCCACCAGCAGAGATCGACAGGGGACCGGGGAGCTGTTTTTT.

The V and J genes are TRBV20-1 and TRBJ1-5, with D hard to call. Germline V gives CDR1 DFQATT, CDR2 SNEGSKA (reference sequence). There are 13 residues in the CDR3. The V end lost 5 bases, the J end lost 4 bases, and 12 bases lay between the germline ends. The CDR3 nucleotides are TGCAGTGCTCCCCCGGGAGTTAATCAGCCCCAGCATTTT. Protein sequence: CSAPPGVNQPQHF.

This clonotype occurred a few times. The rearrangement links TRBV28 to TRBJ1-1; D is perhaps TRBD1 (5 bases). The V end lost 6 bases, the J end lost 0 bases, and 14 bases lay between the germline ends. CDR1 is MDHEN and CDR2 is SYDVKM in the germline V gene. There are 15 residues in the CDR3. CDR3 sequence: CASRPTGILNTEAFF. In DNA form, the CDR3 reads TGTGCCAGCAGGCCCACAGGTATCTTGAACACTGAAGCTTTCTTT.

Details on this clonotype: The CDR3 ends on some other residue instead of the conserved phenylalanine or tryptophan, so this is likely a read error. The rearrangement joins TRBV27 to TRBJ1-2, with 7 bases fitting TRBD1. Germline V gene sequence: CDR1 MNHEY, CDR2 SMNVEV (reference sequence). The ends lost 3 bases at V and 4 bases at J; junction bases unmatched: 5. The CDR3 consists of 14 residues. The CDR3 reads CASSFDRDLYGYTL. For the CDR3, the DNA is TGTGCCAGCAGTTTTGACAGGGATCTCTATGGCTACACCCTC.

The V and J genes are TRBV29-1 and TRBJ1-1, with 12 bases matching TRBD1. The CDR3 loop spans 18 amino acids. The V gene end was trimmed by 7 bases and the J gene end by 4 bases; junction bases not matched to a gene: 19. The germline CDR1 and CDR2 sequences are SQVTM and ANQGSEA. The DNA of the CDR3 is TGCAGCGCCCTTGCCCGGGACAGGGGGCGATCTGGAGGCACTGAAGCTTTCTTT. Its protein is CSALARDRGRSGGTEAFF. The entire variable domain, with the rest obtained from reference TRBV29-1 and TRBJ1-1, is as follows: SAVISQKPSRDICQRGTSLTIQCQVDSQVTMMFWYRQQPGQSLTLIATANQGSEATYESGFVIDKFPISRPNLTFSTLTVSNMSPEDSSIYLCSALARDRGRSGGTEAFFGQGTRLTVV.

In this sample, this clonotype turned up many times. This sequence joins TRBV6-1 and TRBJ2-7; 10 bases fit TRBD2. The CDR3 length is 14 residues. Germline values: CDR1 MNHNS, CDR2 SASEGT. V shed 6 bases, J shed 2 bases, and the junction held 4 bases outside the gene matches. DNA for the CDR3: TGTGCCAGCAGGGCTAGCGGGGGAACCTACGAGCAGTACTTC. This codes for CASRASGGTYEQYF.

The chain joins TRBV15 to TRBJ1-5; D may be TRBD1 (5 bases). Germline assignment: CDR1 LNHNV and CDR2 YYDKDF (reference sequence). The germline V and J ends were trimmed by 8 bases and 2 bases, with 13 bases remaining between them. CDR3 size: 14 residues. The CDR3 coding sequence is TGTGCCACCGCGCAGGGCGTCGGCAATCAGCCCCAGCATTTT. It encodes CATAQGVGNQPQHF.

The chain links TRBV19 to TRBJ1-2; no definite D call. The V end was cut by 2 bases, the J end by 4 bases, with 11 bases between. Germline V gene data show CDR1 as LNHDA and CDR2 as SQIVND (reference sequence). The CDR3 contains 14 residues. This CDR3 reads CASSISGIVYGYTF. DNA for the CDR3: TGTGCCAGTAGTATATCTGGGATCGTCTATGGCTACACCTTC.

This clonotype was picked up a small number of times. At one end, the junction sequence differs from germline, possibly due to a read error. The V gene is TRBV2, the J gene TRBJ1-5; 8 bases fit TRBD1. Germline V lookup: CDR1 SNHLY, CDR2 FYNNEI. The CDR3 is 16 amino acids. The CDR3 DNA follows: TGTGCCAGCAGCGAAGGGCCAGGGGGCGGCAATCAGCCCCAGCATTTT. Protein sequence: CASSEGPGGGNQPQHF.

The chain is built from TRBV19 and TRBJ2-7; perhaps D is TRBD1 or TRBD2 (5 bases each). This CDR3 region has 14 residues. Between the trimmed V and J ends, which lost 6 bases and 2 bases, there was a span of 14 bases. CDR1 and CDR2 (germline): LNHDA, SQIVND (reference sequence). The DNA for the CDR3 is TGTGCCAGTAGCAACCGGGACGGGACCTACGAGCAGTACTTC. Its protein product is CASSNRDGTYEQYF.

This chain uses TRBV3-1 with TRBJ1-2, with TRBD1 identical over 7 bases. From germline, CDR1 is LGHDT and CDR2 YNNKEL (reference sequence). This CDR3 contains 13 residues. J lost 8 bases, V lost 5 bases, and 8 bases had no gene match. CDR3 nucleotide sequence: TGTGCCAGCAGCGGGACAGCAGTTTGGGGCTACACCTTC. The encoded protein is CASSGTAVWGYTF.

This sequence joins TRBV5-1 and TRBJ1-1, with D possibly being TRBD1 (5 bases). This CDR3 comprises 17 residues. Germline V CDR1 and CDR2: SGHRS, YFSETQ. Between the trimmed V and J ends, which lost 0 bases and 1 base, there was a span of 16 bases. CDR3 nucleotides: TGCGCCAGCAGCTTGGATTCGATGGTCGGGGGGAACACTGAAGCTTTCTTT. Encoded protein: CASSLDSMVGGNTEAFF.

The chain carries TRBV6-1 and TRBJ2-7, with D unresolved. V gave up 6 bases and J gave up 0 bases, with 18 bases separating them. Per the germline V gene, CDR1 is MNHNS and CDR2 is SASEGT. The CDR3 runs 16 residues. CDR3 DNA: TGTGCCAGCAGCCTAAGGCAATTGACGAACTCCTACGAGCAGTACTTC. Translating gives CASSLRQLTNSYEQYF.

This clonotype appeared many times. The chain carries TRBV12-3 or TRBV12-4 and TRBJ1-2; 7 bases agree with TRBD1. CDR3 length: 13 residues. Trimming cost V 6 bases and J 2 bases; bases outside gene matches: 3. For the CDR3, the DNA is TGTGCCAGCAGCCGGGACAGAAACTATGGCTACACCTTC. It is translated as CASSRDRNYGYTF.

This clonotype was found a few times. The gene calls are TRBV20-1 and TRBJ1-1; D unclear. The germline gives CDR1 DFQATT, CDR2 SNEGSKA (reference sequence). The CDR3 runs 15 residues. CDR3 loop: CSPRVKVVLNTEAFF. The CDR3 DNA sequence: TGCAGCCCACGGGTTAAGGTAGTTTTGAACACTGAAGCTTTCTTT.

The CDR3, as DNA: TGTGCCAGCAGCCCCCGAGGAGAGAGCACAGATACGCAGTATTTT. Translated: CASSPRGESTDTQYF. The chain links TRBV9 to TRBJ2-3; D is uncertain. The CDR3 length is 15 residues. V shed 4 bases and J shed 0 bases, with 12 bases lying between them. The germline gives CDR1 SGDLS, CDR2 YYNGEE.

The sample holds a few counts of this clonotype. The chain combines TRBV5-1 with TRBJ1-2, with 9 nucleotides matching TRBD1. Germline CDR1 SGHRS, CDR2 YFSETQ. The CDR3 is made up of 14 amino acids. Trimming took 0 bases from V and 7 from J; bases not matched to a gene: 4. The CDR3 reads CASSLDTGGGGYTF. DNA for the CDR3: TGCGCCAGCAGCTTGGATACAGGGGGCGGTGGCTACACCTTC.

This chain uses TRBV11-2 with TRBJ1-1; no clear D. This CDR3 is built from 12 residues. CDR1 is SGHAT, CDR2 FQNNGV, per germline. Trimming left V 5 bases short and J 4 bases short, with 8 bases between. CDR3 amino acids: CASSHGSTEAFF. CDR3 nucleotide sequence: TGTGCCAGCAGCCATGGCTCCACTGAAGCTTTCTTT.

This clonotype was detected a few times. The V and J genes are TRBV28 and TRBJ1-3; TRBD1 might be the D (5 bases). Deletions cut 8 bases from V and 4 bases from J, with 18 bases between. The CDR3 is 15 residues long. Germline V gene lookup returns CDR1 MDHEN and CDR2 SYDVKM. CDR3: CASSSGHRIGNTIYF. The CDR3 nucleotides are TGTGCCAGCTCATCCGGGCACAGGATAGGAAACACCATATATTTT. Combining the CDR3 with reference TRBV28 and TRBJ1-3 gives the whole variable domain DVKVTQSSRYLVKRTGEKVFLECVQDMDHENMFWYRQDPGLGLRLIYFSYDVKMKEKGDIPEGYSVSREKKERFSLILESASTNQTSMYLCASSSGHRIGNTIYFGEGSWLTVV.

About this clonotype itself: One junction end disagrees with the germline gene, perhaps due to a read error. V and J are TRBV7-2 and TRBJ2-7, with 9 bases fitting TRBD2. Germline CDR1 SGHTA, CDR2 FQGNSA. This CDR3 is built from 17 residues. CDR3 coding DNA: TGCGCCAGCAGCCCCCGGACTAGCGAGAGCCTATCCTACGAGCAGTACTTC. It is translated as CASSPRTSESLSYEQYF.

This clonotype was seen a few times. The rearrangement uses TRBV9 and TRBJ1-2, with TRBD1 matching 7 bases. This CDR3 is 15 amino acids long. The germline V gene has CDR1 SGDLS and CDR2 YYNGEE. J lost 5 bases, V lost 4 bases, and 11 bases had no gene match. Here the CDR3 DNA reads TGTGCCAGCAGCCGCGGCGGGCAGGGGGATTATGGCTACACCTTC. It encodes CASSRGGQGDYGYTF.

The J gene is TRBJ2-7, the V gene TRBV19, with 7 nucleotides matching TRBD2. Germline lookup yields CDR1 LNHDA and CDR2 SQIVND (reference sequence). The CDR3 totals 15 residues. The junction had 5 bases not matched to a gene; V was cut back by 1 base and J by 2 bases. CDR3 amino acids: CASSIGTSETYEQYF. The CDR3 DNA sequence: TGTGCCAGTAGTATAGGTACTAGCGAAACCTACGAGCAGTACTTC.